Each of the 11 T cell receptor beta chains below was sequenced from the same sample in a study of T cell responses to AZD1222 COVID-19 vaccine (dated by TCRdb to about 2021). The receptor library was made with the immunoSEQ multiplex PCR assay. The immuneACCESS repertoire file appears here via TCRdb, limited to in-frame rearrangements. These files lack a portion of the clones; in checked studies, under half of the deficit traces to unresolved V genes, and the cause of the others is not known. Here the sample has over 95,000 clones; roughly 88% occur a single time. The ten largest clones represent under 6.5% of the sample. What the time point label conveys for this sample: about 28 days (+/-7) after the second vaccine dose. Sequencing used peripheral blood, obtained 28 days after the second AZD1222 dose. The receptors originated from an adult who received the AZD1222 COVID-19 vaccine.

The chain couples TRBV5-1 to TRBJ2-7; possibly TRBD1 for D (6 bases). Germline values: CDR1 SGHRS, CDR2 YFSETQ. V was pared by 0 bases and J by 3 bases, with 10 bases between. The CDR3 contains 14 residues. CDR3 in DNA: TGCGCCAGCAGCTTGGACGGCAGGGGCTACGAGCAGTACTTC. Translating gives CASSLDGRGYEQYF.

The V and J genes are TRBV27 and TRBJ1-1; a weak D match, TRBD1 (5 bases). With 2 bases removed from V and 0 bases from J, the gap between germline ends came to 10 bases. This CDR3 has 15 amino acids. Germline loops: CDR1 MNHEY, CDR2 SMNVEV (reference sequence). CDR3 nucleotides: TGTGCCAGCAGTTTAGTTAGGGGCTTGAACACTGAAGCTTTCTTT. Translated, it gives CASSLVRGLNTEAFF.

The genes are TRBV7-9 and TRBJ2-1; 9 bases line up with TRBD2. CDR1 is SEHNR and CDR2 is FQNEAQ in the germline V gene (reference sequence). V trimming: 5 bases; J trimming: 14 bases; junction bases outside the gene matches: 10. This CDR3 has 13 amino acids. The CDR3 is CASSLNLQRGEFF. The CDR3 bases are TGTGCCAGCAGCCTCAACCTACAGCGGGGGGAGTTCTTC.

The chain joins TRBV11-2 to TRBJ2-2; D is ambiguous. Germline V gives CDR1 SGHAT, CDR2 FQNNGV. This CDR3 contains 14 residues. The V end lost 5 bases, the J end lost 1 base, and 8 bases lay between the germline ends. This chain's CDR3 is CASSRDWNTGELFF. The CDR3 DNA follows: TGTGCCAGCAGCCGAGACTGGAACACCGGGGAGCTGTTTTTT.

The rearrangement uses TRBV4-2 and TRBJ1-5; 9 bases fit TRBD1. Germline CDR1 LGHNA, CDR2 YNFKEQ. Trimming cost V 0 bases and J 7 bases; bases outside gene matches: 4. CDR3 length: 15 residues. The CDR3 protein is CASSQDGDRDQPQHF. DNA for the CDR3: TGTGCCAGCAGCCAAGATGGGGACAGGGACCAGCCCCAGCATTTT.

V and J are TRBV4-1 and TRBJ1-5; D call uncertain. Germline V gene sequence: CDR1 MGHRA, CDR2 YSYEKL. The V end was cut by 7 bases, the J end by 0 bases, with 13 bases between. The CDR3 is made up of 15 amino acids. This CDR3 reads CASTLDRYSNQPQHF. For the CDR3, the DNA is TGCGCCAGCACCCTGGACCGTTATAGCAATCAGCCCCAGCATTTT.

The chain is built from TRBV6-5 and TRBJ1-1; D possibly corresponds to TRBD1 (5 bases). Looked up from germline, CDR1 is MNHEY and CDR2 is SVGAGI. Trimming removed 10 bases at V and 4 bases at J, with 13 bases between. This CDR3 has 12 amino acids. The CDR3 loop reads CATNAGGTEAFF. As DNA, the CDR3 is TGTGCCACTAACGCGGGGGGCACTGAAGCTTTCTTT.

This chain uses TRBV7-8 with TRBJ2-3; 9 nucleotides align to TRBD2. CDR1 is SGHVS and CDR2 is FQNEAQ in the germline V gene. This CDR3 is built from 16 residues. Unmatched junction bases numbered 10, after V lost 7 bases and J lost 2 bases. CDR3 residues: CASTPRLAGDTDTQYF. The CDR3 DNA reads TGTGCCAGCACCCCGCGTTTAGCGGGGGACACAGATACGCAGTATTTT.

This clone has just a few counts. The chain couples TRBV7-9 to TRBJ2-7; D is perhaps TRBD1 (6 bases). V shed 5 bases and J shed 6 bases, with 17 bases lying between them. The length of the CDR3 is 14 residues. Germline V gene lookup returns CDR1 SEHNR and CDR2 FQNEAQ (reference sequence). The CDR3 loop reads CASSPRAGESEQYF. In DNA, the CDR3 is TGTGCCAGCAGCCCACGGGCAGGGGAAAGCGAGCAGTACTTC.

This chain joins TRBV9 and TRBJ2-2, with 9 bases matching TRBD2. The CDR3 runs 18 residues. With V trimmed by 2 bases and J by 2 bases, 10 bases remained unmatched. From germline, CDR1 is SGDLS and CDR2 YYNGEE. CDR3 coding DNA: TGTGCCAGCAGCGTGAGGGGGGCTAGCGGGACCAACACCGGGGAGCTGTTTTTT. Translated, it gives CASSVRGASGTNTGELFF.

This sequence joins TRBV2 and TRBJ2-5; tentatively, D is TRBD1 (5 bases). V lost 3 bases, J lost 5 bases, and 16 bases lay in between. The germline CDR1 and CDR2 sequences are SNHLY and FYNNEI. CDR3 length: 15 amino acids. CDR3 region: CASSDSRVPQETQYF. DNA of the CDR3: TGTGCCAGCAGTGATTCCAGGGTACCCCAGGAGACCCAGTACTTC.